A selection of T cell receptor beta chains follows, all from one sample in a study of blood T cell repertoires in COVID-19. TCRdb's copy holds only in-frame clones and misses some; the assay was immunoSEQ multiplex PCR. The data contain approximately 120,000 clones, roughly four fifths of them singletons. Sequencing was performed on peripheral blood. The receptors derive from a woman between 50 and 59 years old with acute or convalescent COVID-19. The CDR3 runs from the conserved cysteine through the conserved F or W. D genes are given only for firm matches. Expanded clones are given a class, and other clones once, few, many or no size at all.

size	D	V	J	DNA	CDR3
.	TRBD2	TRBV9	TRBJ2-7	TGTGCCAGCAGCGTGGGACTAGCGGGGTACGAGCAGTACTTC	CASSVGLAGYEQYF
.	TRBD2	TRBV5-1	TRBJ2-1	TGCGCCAGCAGCTTGGGAGCGGGGGTGGGGAATGAGCAGTTCTTC	CASSLGAGVGNEQFF
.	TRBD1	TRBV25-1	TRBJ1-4	TGTGCCAGCAGTTCCGTAGGACAGGGGTTTAATGAAAAACTGTTTTTT	CASSSVGQGFNEKLFF
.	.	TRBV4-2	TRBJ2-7	TGTGCCAGCAGCCAACACAGAAACTCTTACGAGCAGTACTTC	CASSQHRNSYEQYF
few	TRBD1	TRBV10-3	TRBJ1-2	TGTGCCATCAGCCCGGGACAGGGGCCCTATGGCTACACCTTC	CAISPGQGPYGYTF
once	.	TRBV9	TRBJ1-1	TGTGCCAGCAGCGCAACACAGGGATTCACTGAAGCTTTCTTT	CASSATQGFTEAFF
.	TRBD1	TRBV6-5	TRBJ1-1	TGTGCCAGCATACAGGGGGCTAGGGCTGAAGCTTTCTTT	CASIQGARAEAFF
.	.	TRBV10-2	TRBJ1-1	TGCGCCAGCAGTGAGTCAAGGGGCAGGGCTACCCAAGGAGCTTTCTTT	CASSESRGRATQGAFF
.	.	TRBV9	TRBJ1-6	TGTGCCAGCAGCCCCTCCGGGTCCTATAATTCACCCCTCCACTTT	CASSPSGSYNSPLHF
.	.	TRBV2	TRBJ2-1	TGTGCCAGCAGTGATCTAGGGGCTTCCTACAATGAGCAGTTCTTC	CASSDLGASYNEQFF
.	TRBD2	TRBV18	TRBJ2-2	TGTGCCAGCTCACCACCGCTTTTAGCGGGGGTTACCGGGGAGCTGTTTTTT	CASSPPLLAGVTGELFF
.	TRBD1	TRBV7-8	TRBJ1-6	TGTGCCAGCAGCTTAGAAGGACAGGGGGCTACCTACTCACCCCTCCACTTT	CASSLEGQGATYSPLHF
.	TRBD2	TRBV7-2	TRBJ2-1	TGTGCCAGCAGCCCGGGACTAGCGTCGAATGAGCAGTTCTTC	CASSPGLASNEQFF
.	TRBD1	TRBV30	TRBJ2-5	TGTGCCTGGAGTGGCGACAGGGGGCCGGGAGAGACCCAGTACTTC	CAWSGDRGPGETQYF
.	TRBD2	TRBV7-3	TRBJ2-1	TGTGCCAGCAGCCCGCGGGGGGGCTCTAACAATGAGCAGTTCTTC	CASSPRGGSNNEQFF
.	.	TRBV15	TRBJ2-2	TGTGCCACCAGCAAGGAGGCGGGAACCACCGGGGAGCTGTTTTTT	CATSKEAGTTGELFF
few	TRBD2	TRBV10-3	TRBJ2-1	TGTGCCATCAGTGACGAGCGGGAGCAGTACTACAATGAGCAGTTCTTC	CAISDEREQYYNEQFF
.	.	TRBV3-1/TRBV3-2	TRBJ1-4	TGTGCCAGCAGCCTAACAGGGTCGGCTAATGAAAAACTGTTTTTT	CASSLTGSANEKLFF
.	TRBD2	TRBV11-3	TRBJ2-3	TGTGCCAGCAGTAGCGGGAGGTCTAGCACAGATACGCAGTATTTT	CASSSGRSSTDTQYF
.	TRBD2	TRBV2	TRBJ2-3	TGTGCCAGCAGGGCCGTAGGGACTAGCGGGACTGAGCAGTATTTT	CASRAVGTSGTEQYF
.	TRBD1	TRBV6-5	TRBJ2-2	TGTGCCAGCAGTCCGGGACAGGGAGACACCGGGGAGCTGTTTTTT	CASSPGQGDTGELFF
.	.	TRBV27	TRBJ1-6	TGTGCCAGCAGTTTCGGGGGTTCCTATAATTCACCCCTCCACTTT	CASSFGGSYNSPLHF
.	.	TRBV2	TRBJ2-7	TGTGCCAGCAGTGAAGGGTCGCGATACGAGCAGTACTTC	CASSEGSRYEQYF
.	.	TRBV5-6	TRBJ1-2	TGTGCCAGCAGCCCAACTCTAAAACAGGGTATCTATGGCTACACCTTC	CASSPTLKQGIYGYTF
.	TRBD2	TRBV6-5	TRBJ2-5	TGTGCCAGCAGGCCAGCGGGGCCCGGGACCCAGTACTTC	CASRPAGPGTQYF
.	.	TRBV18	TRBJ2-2	TGTGCCAGCTCACCCGGACAGAACACCGGGGAGCTGTTTTTT	CASSPGQNTGELFF
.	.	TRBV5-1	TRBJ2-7	TGCGCCAGCAGCTTAAAGGACAGACTCTACGAGCAGTACTTC	CASSLKDRLYEQYF
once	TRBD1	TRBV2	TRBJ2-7	TGTGCCAGCAGTGAACGGACAGGGGTCTACGAGCAGTACTTC	CASSERTGVYEQYF
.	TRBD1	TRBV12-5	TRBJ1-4	TGTGCTAGTGGCTTACAGGGGGCTCGGGAAAAACTGTTTTTT	CASGLQGAREKLFF
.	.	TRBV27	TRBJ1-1	TGTGCTAGCAGTTTATTCCCACCCCGGGGGGCTTTTGGCACTGAAGCTTTCTTT	CASSLFPPRGAFGTEAFF
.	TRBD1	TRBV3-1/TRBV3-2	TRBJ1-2	TGTGCCAGCACCGGGACAGGGATTGGCTACACCTTC	CASTGTGIGYTF
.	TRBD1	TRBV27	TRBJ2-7	TGTGCCAGCAGTTGGACCGGGACAGGGGTATCATACGAGCAGTACTTC	CASSWTGTGVSYEQYF
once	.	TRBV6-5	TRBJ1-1	TGTGCCAGCAGCGAGAGCGGGGAAACTGAAGCTTTCTTT	CASSESGETEAFF
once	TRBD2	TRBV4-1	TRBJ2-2	TGCGCCAGCAGACAAGGAATGGGGCTAGCGGGGCGCACCGGGGAGCTGTTTTTT	CASRQGMGLAGRTGELFF
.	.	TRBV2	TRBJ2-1	TGTGCCAGCAGACCCCTTGCGGGGACTTACAATGAGCAGTTCTTC	CASRPLAGTYNEQFF
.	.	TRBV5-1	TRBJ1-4	TGCGCCAGCAGCCGGGAATTTAATGAAAAACTGTTTTTT	CASSREFNEKLFF
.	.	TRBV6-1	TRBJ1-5	TGTGCCAGCAGTGACACTTCGAGCAATCAGCCCCAGCATTTT	CASSDTSSNQPQHF
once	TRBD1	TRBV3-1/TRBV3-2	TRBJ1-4	TGTGCCAGCAGCGTCCAGGGGGCCGTAACTAATGAAAAACTGTTTTTT	CASSVQGAVTNEKLFF
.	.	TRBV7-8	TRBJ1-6	TGTGCCAGCAGCTTAGGGCAGGGAGGAGATTCACCCCTCCACTTT	CASSLGQGGDSPLHF
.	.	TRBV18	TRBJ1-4	TGTGCCAGCTCACCACCTGGCAGGTCCGACGAAAAACTGTTTTTT	CASSPPGRSDEKLFF
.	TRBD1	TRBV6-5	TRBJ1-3	TGTGCCAGCAGTTACTCAGGACAGGGAGGAAACACCATATATTTT	CASSYSGQGGNTIYF
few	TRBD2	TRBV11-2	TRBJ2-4	TGTGCCAGCAGCTTAGATCCGGCTAGCGGAAGGTACTTC	CASSLDPASGRYF
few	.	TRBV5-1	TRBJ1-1	TGCGCCAGCAGCTTGGGAGAAGTGAACACTGAAGCTTTCTTT	CASSLGEVNTEAFF
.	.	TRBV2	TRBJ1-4	TGTGCCAGCAGTGAAAGCAGGAATGAAAAACTGTTTTTT	CASSESRNEKLFF
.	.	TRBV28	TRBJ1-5	TGTGCCAGCAGTTTAAAGGCGGCTGGCAATCAGCCCCAGCATTTT	CASSLKAAGNQPQHF
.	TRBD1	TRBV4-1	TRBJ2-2	TGCGCCAGCAGCCAAGGCAACAGGGGCACCACCGGGGAGCTGTTTTTT	CASSQGNRGTTGELFF